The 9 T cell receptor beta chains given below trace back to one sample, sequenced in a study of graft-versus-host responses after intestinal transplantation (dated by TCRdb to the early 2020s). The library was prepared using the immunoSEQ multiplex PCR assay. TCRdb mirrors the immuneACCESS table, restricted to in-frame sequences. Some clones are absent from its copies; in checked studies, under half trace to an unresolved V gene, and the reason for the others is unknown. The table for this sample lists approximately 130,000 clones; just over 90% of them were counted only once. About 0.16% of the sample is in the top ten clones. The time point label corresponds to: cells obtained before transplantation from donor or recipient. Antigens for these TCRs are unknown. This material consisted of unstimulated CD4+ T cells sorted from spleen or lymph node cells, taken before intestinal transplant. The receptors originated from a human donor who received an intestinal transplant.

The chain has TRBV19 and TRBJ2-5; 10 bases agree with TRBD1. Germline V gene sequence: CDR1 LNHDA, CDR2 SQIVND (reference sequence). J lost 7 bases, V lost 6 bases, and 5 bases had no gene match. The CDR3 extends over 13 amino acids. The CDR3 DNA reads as TGTGCCAGTAGGGGACAGGGGTCGGGGACCCAGTACTTC. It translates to CASRGQGSGTQYF.

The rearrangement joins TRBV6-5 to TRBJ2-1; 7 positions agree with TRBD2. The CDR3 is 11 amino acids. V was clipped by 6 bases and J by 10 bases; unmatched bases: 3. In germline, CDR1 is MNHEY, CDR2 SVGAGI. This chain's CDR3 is CASRLAGEQFF. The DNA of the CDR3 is TGTGCCAGCAGGTTAGCGGGCGAGCAGTTCTTC.

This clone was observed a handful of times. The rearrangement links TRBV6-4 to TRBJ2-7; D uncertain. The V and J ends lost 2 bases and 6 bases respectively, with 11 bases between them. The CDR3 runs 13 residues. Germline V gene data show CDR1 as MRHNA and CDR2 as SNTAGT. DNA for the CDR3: TGTGCCAGCAGTGACAGGGAATCGGGCGAGCAGTACTTC. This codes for CASSDRESGEQYF.

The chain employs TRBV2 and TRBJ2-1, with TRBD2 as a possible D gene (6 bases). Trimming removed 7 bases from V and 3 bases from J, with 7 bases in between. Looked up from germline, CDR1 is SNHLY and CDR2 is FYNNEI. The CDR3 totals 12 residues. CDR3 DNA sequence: TGTGCCAGCACTAGCGACTACAATGAGCAGTTCTTC. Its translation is CASTSDYNEQFF.

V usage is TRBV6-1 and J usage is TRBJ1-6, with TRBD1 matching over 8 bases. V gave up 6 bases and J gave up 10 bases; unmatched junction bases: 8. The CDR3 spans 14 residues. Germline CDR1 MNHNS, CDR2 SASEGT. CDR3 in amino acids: CASSLRGLESPLHF. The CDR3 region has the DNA TGTGCCAGCAGCCTCAGGGGGCTGGAGTCACCCCTCCACTTT.

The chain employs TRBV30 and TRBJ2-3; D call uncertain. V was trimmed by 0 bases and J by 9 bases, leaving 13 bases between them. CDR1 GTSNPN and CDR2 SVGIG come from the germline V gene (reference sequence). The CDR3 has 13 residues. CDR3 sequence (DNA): TGTGCCTGGAGTGTAAGAGTGATGGGAACGCAGTATTTT. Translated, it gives CAWSVRVMGTQYF.

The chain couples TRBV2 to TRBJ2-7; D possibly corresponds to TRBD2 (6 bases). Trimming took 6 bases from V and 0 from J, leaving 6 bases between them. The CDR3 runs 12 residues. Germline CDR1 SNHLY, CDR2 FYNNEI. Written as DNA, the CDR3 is TGTGCCAGCAGGACTAGCTCCTACGAGCAGTACTTC. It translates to CASRTSSYEQYF.

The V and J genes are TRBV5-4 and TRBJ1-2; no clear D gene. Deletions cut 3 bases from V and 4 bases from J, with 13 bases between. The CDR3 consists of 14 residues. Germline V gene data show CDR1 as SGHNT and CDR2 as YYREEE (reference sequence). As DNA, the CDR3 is TGTGCCAGCAGCTCTATGACGGGAGGCTATGGCTACACCTTC. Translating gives CASSSMTGGYGYTF.

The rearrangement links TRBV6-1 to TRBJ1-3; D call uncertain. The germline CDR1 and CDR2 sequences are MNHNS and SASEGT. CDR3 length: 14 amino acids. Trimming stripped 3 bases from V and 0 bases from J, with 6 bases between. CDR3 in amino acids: CASSEFDSGNTIYF. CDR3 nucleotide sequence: TGTGCCAGCAGTGAGTTTGACTCTGGAAACACCATATATTTT.